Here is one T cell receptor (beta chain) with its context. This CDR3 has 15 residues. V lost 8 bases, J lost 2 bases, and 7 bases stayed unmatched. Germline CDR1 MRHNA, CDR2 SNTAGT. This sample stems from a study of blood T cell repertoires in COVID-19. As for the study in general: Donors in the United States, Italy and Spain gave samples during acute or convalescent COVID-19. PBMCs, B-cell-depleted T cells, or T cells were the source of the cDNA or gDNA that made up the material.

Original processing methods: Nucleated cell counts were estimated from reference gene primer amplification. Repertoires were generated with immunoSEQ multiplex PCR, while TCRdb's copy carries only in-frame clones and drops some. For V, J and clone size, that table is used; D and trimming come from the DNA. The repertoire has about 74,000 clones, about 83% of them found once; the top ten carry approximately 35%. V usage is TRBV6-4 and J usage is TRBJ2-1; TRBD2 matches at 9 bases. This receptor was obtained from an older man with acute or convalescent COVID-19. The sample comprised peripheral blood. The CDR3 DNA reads TGTGCCAGCGCCCCTAGCGGGGAGCCCTACAATGAGCAGTTCTTC. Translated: CASAPSGEPYNEQFF.